This T cell receptor beta chain comes out of a study of beta chain features in type 1 diabetes. The isolated RNA, all of it, was reverse transcribed, so expressed TCRB transcripts were what got sequenced. Repertoires were generated with immunoSEQ multiplex PCR, while TCRdb's copy carries only in-frame clones and drops some. The sample yields 300,000 to 400,000 clones, 8% to 10% seen once. V was pared by 0 bases and J by 10 bases, with 14 bases between. Germline assignment: CDR1 SGDLS and CDR2 YYNGEE. The CDR3 totals 14 residues. In its sample, this clone was seen a few times. Its antigen remains unknown. Findings of the study overall: For Type 1 diabetes patients, all four CD4+ subsets carried TCRB CDR3s that were moderately but significantly shorter.

The sequence came from a man younger than 45 with type 1 diabetes. Sequenced sample: central memory CD4+ T cells from blood. This chain joins TRBV9 and TRBJ2-1; no definite D call. CDR3 nucleotides: TGTGCCAGCAGCGTAGCTGTCAGCAACGGGGAGCAGTTCTTC. Translated, it gives CASSVAVSNGEQFF.